A single sample is the source of the 28 T cell receptor beta chains below, sequenced in a study of chemoradiotherapy in HPV16-positive cancers (dated by TCRdb to between 2021 and 2024). Preparation of the library involved the immunoSEQ multiplex PCR assay. TCRdb mirrors the immuneACCESS table, restricted to in-frame sequences. Some clones are absent from its copies; in checked studies, under half trace to an unresolved V gene, and the reason for the others is unknown. Recorded for this sample are 30,000 to 40,000 clones; roughly 75% of them occurred a single time. 3% to 4% of the sample is in the top ten clones. This sample comprised blood, obtained from a patient who underwent chemoradiotherapy. Every receptor here comes from a human donor with HPV-associated anogenital cancer.

This clone was detected only a few times. This chain joins TRBV5-6 and TRBJ1-2; no clear D gene. The CDR3 is 15 residues long. V was pared by 0 bases and J by 0 bases, with 9 bases between. CDR1 is SGHDT and CDR2 is YYEEEE in the germline V gene. CDR3 residues: CASSLEVGPNYGYTF. The CDR3 region has the DNA TGTGCCAGCAGCTTGGAGGTGGGCCCTAACTATGGCTACACCTTC.

The chain links TRBV6-5 to TRBJ2-7; 8 nucleotides agree with TRBD1. Germline-derived CDR1 and CDR2 are MNHEY and SVGAGI. The CDR3 spans 14 residues. With 5 bases clipped from V and 2 bases from J, the junction kept 5 bases outside the gene matches. CDR3 in amino acids: CASSRLTGAYEQYF. As DNA, the CDR3 is TGTGCCAGCAGTCGACTGACAGGGGCCTACGAGCAGTACTTC.

V gene TRBV5-4 combines with J gene TRBJ2-1, with 15 bases matching TRBD2. The CDR3 runs 17 residues. CDR1 and CDR2 from the germline V gene are SGHNT and YYREEE (reference sequence). The ends lost 4 bases at V and 7 bases at J; junction bases unmatched: 9. The CDR3 bases are TGTGCCAGCAGCATCGGACTAGCGGGGGGGCCCGGGAATGAGCAGTTCTTC. It specifies CASSIGLAGGPGNEQFF.

This clone was counted a single time. This chain links TRBV25-1 with TRBJ2-3; TRBD2 matches 7 bases. This CDR3 is built from 13 residues. Germline V gives CDR1 MGHDK, CDR2 SYGVNS. V lost 6 bases to trimming and J lost 7 bases; unmatched junction nucleotides: 7. CDR3 sequence reads: CASRGAGLNTQYF. The CDR3 DNA reads TGTGCCAGCAGAGGAGCGGGGCTGAATACGCAGTATTTT. The variable domain in full, completed from reference TRBV25-1 and TRBJ2-3, reads EADIYQTPRYLVIGTGKKITLECSQTMGHDKMYWYQQDPGMELHLIHYSYGVNSTEKGDLSSESTVSRIRTEHFPLTLESARPSHTSQYLCASRGAGLNTQYFGPGTRLTVL.

The chain carries TRBV29-1 and TRBJ2-2; weak D call: TRBD1 (6 bases). Trimming pared 4 bases from V and 6 bases from J, leaving 15 bases between. This CDR3 spans 14 amino acids. Germline lookup yields CDR1 SQVTM and CDR2 ANQGSEA. CDR3 in amino acids: CSVAAFEGAGELFF. CDR3 DNA sequence: TGCAGCGTTGCGGCTTTTGAGGGGGCCGGGGAGCTGTTTTTT.

This clone was recorded a few times. V and J are TRBV7-3 and TRBJ1-1; 7 positions agree with TRBD1. With 6 bases clipped from V and 8 bases from J, the junction kept 6 bases outside the gene matches. Germline V gene lookup returns CDR1 SGHTA and CDR2 FQGTGA. The CDR3 is 12 amino acids. CDR3 loop: CASSRQGGEAFF. The CDR3 coding sequence is TGTGCCAGCAGTCGACAGGGCGGCGAAGCTTTCTTT. The variable domain in full, completed from reference TRBV7-3 and TRBJ1-1, reads GAGVSQTPSNKVTEKGKYVELRCDPISGHTALYWYRQSLGQGPEFLIYFQGTGAADDSGLPNDRFFAVRPEGSVSTLKIQRTERGDSAVYLCASSRQGGEAFFGQGTRLTVV.

V gene TRBV6-5 combines with J gene TRBJ2-6; no clear D. Between the trimmed V and J ends, which lost 7 bases and 4 bases, there was a span of 5 bases. The length of the CDR3 is 12 residues. The germline V gene encodes CDR1 MNHEY and CDR2 SVGAGI. This chain's CDR3 is CASKGGANVLTF. CDR3 DNA sequence: TGTGCCAGCAAGGGCGGGGCCAACGTCCTGACTTTC.

This clone was seen more than once but under ten times. The genes are TRBV30 and TRBJ2-2; D is perhaps TRBD1 or TRBD2 (6 bases each). The CDR3 has 15 amino acids. Trimming removed 1 base from V and 4 bases from J, with 13 bases in between. Germline CDR1 is GTSNPN and CDR2 is SVGIG (reference sequence). In DNA form, the CDR3 reads TGTGCCTGGAGTGAGGGGGGCACGGGCACCGGGGAGCTGTTTTTT. Encoded protein: CAWSEGGTGTGELFF.

This clone was observed a few times. The chain employs TRBV10-3 and TRBJ1-6, with D possibly being TRBD1 (6 bases). From germline, CDR1 is ENHRY and CDR2 SYGVKD. The CDR3 runs to 16 residues. The germline V and J ends were trimmed by 0 bases and 7 bases, with 13 bases remaining between them. The CDR3 region has the DNA TGTGCCATCAGTGAGTCTAGGGGGTACGGGAATTCACCCCTCCACTTT. It encodes CAISESRGYGNSPLHF.

This clone was observed a handful of times. Other DNA sequences in the same sample also yield this CDR3. CDR3 DNA: TGTGCCAGCAGTGGAAGGGGCAGCTCCTACGAGCAGTACTTC. Protein product: CASSGRGSSYEQYF. The J gene is TRBJ2-7, the V gene TRBV6-1; TRBD1 might be the D (5 bases). The CDR3 consists of 14 residues. From germline, CDR1 is MNHNS and CDR2 SASEGT. Trimming removed 4 bases at V and 0 bases at J, with 10 bases between.

This clone was recorded a few times. The chain carries TRBV7-2 and TRBJ2-3; the match to TRBD1 covers 7 bases. CDR1 and CDR2 (germline): SGHTA, FQGNSA. This CDR3 comprises 13 residues. V dropped 3 bases and J dropped 3; count of bases not matched to a gene: 0. The CDR3, as DNA: TGTGCCAGCAGCTTGGGACAGACAGATACGCAGTATTTT. Amino acids: CASSLGQTDTQYF.

The rearrangement links TRBV5-1 to TRBJ2-1; 7 bases agree with TRBD2. Per the germline V gene, CDR1 is SGHRS and CDR2 is YFSETQ. This CDR3 contains 15 residues. After removal of 0 bases from V and 7 bases from J, the junction contained 7 bases not matched to a gene. CDR3 sequence: CASSLVMGGINEQFF. CDR3 bases: TGCGCCAGCAGCTTGGTAATGGGGGGGATAAATGAGCAGTTCTTC.

The rearrangement joins TRBV6-5 to TRBJ1-1; 8 positions agree with TRBD1. CDR1 and CDR2 (germline): MNHEY, SVGAGI. The CDR3 totals 15 residues. J gave up 4 bases and V 6 bases, and 10 bases lay outside the gene matches. Here the CDR3 DNA reads TGTGCCAGCAGCACAGACAGGGGATGGGGCACTGAAGCTTTCTTT. As protein: CASSTDRGWGTEAFF.

The gene calls are TRBV5-1 and TRBJ1-2, with D possibly being TRBD1 (5 bases). Germline V CDR1 and CDR2: SGHRS, YFSETQ. The CDR3 covers 14 residues. The V end lost 0 bases, the J end lost 3 bases, and 9 bases lay between the germline ends. CDR3 amino acids: CASSLGDSHYGYTF. The DNA for the CDR3 is TGCGCCAGCAGCTTGGGAGACAGTCACTATGGCTACACCTTC.

This clone has just a few counts. This chain joins TRBV11-2 and TRBJ1-1; D might be TRBD1 (6 bases). Germline values: CDR1 SGHAT, CDR2 FQNNGV. The CDR3 runs to 14 residues. V gave up 5 bases and J gave up 6 bases, with 16 bases separating them. The CDR3 bases are TGTGCCAGCAGCGCAAATGGGGGGGGCGCTGAAGCTTTCTTT. Amino acids: CASSANGGGAEAFF.

V usage is TRBV19 and J usage is TRBJ1-6, with 8 bases aligning to TRBD1. This CDR3 is built from 15 residues. The V gene's germline CDR1 is LNHDA and CDR2 SQIVND (reference sequence). J was trimmed by 7 bases and V by 6 bases; bases with no gene match: 8. The DNA of the CDR3 is TGTGCCAGTAGGGAGAGGACAGGGAGAAATTCACCCCTCCACTTT. Translated: CASRERTGRNSPLHF.

V is TRBV2 and J is TRBJ1-4; D not resolved. Germline V gene sequence: CDR1 SNHLY, CDR2 FYNNEI. Between the trimmed V and J ends, which lost 7 bases and 4 bases, there was a span of 16 bases. The CDR3 has 15 amino acids. This CDR3 is CASTESGSFNEKLFF. The DNA for the CDR3 is TGTGCCAGCACCGAGAGTGGCTCTTTTAATGAAAAACTGTTTTTT. Filled out from reference TRBV2 and TRBJ1-4, the complete variable domain reads EPEVTQTPSHQVTQMGQEVILRCVPISNHLYFYWYRQILGQKVEFLVSFYNNEISEKSEIFDDQFSVERPDGSNFTLKIRSTKLEDSAMYFCASTESGSFNEKLFFGSGTQLSVL.

The chain combines TRBV6-6 with TRBJ1-1; 9 bases are a match to TRBD1. The V segment lost 1 base and the J segment 0 bases; nucleotides outside the gene matches: 3. The germline CDR1 and CDR2 sequences are MNHNY and SVGAGI (reference sequence). There are 16 residues in the CDR3. CDR3 DNA sequence: TGTGCCAGCAGTTACTTCCGGGACAGGGTGAACACTGAAGCTTTCTTT. This codes for CASSYFRDRVNTEAFF.

V and J are TRBV11-2 and TRBJ2-7; D remains unclear. Germline CDR1 SGHAT, CDR2 FQNNGV. V lost 4 bases to trimming and J lost 4 bases, with 8 bases between them. The CDR3 has 12 amino acids. CDR3 coding DNA: TGTGCCAGCAGCTCGAACGGTTACGAGCAGTACTTC. Translated, it gives CASSSNGYEQYF.

The chain combines TRBV9 with TRBJ2-1, with 16 positions matching TRBD2. Germline V gene lookup returns CDR1 SGDLS and CDR2 YYNGEE. The trim removed 0 bases at V and 4 bases at J, leaving 10 bases unmatched. The CDR3 has 20 residues. Here the CDR3 DNA reads TGTGCCAGCAGCGTAGACCCGGGACTAGCGGGGGGGTTAAAGTACAATGAGCAGTTCTTC. Translating gives CASSVDPGLAGGLKYNEQFF. The variable domain in full, completed from reference TRBV9 and TRBJ2-1, reads DSGVTQTPKHLITATGQRVTLRCSPRSGDLSVYWYQQSLDQGLQFLIQYYNGEERAKGNILERFSAQQFPDLHSELNLSSLELGDSALYFCASSVDPGLAGGLKYNEQFFGPGTRLTVL.

The chain links TRBV19 to TRBJ1-4; D call uncertain. CDR1 and CDR2 from the germline V gene are LNHDA and SQIVND (reference sequence). This CDR3 is built from 13 residues. V dropped 7 bases and J dropped 7 bases, with 13 bases sitting between them. The CDR3 nucleotides are TGTGCCAGTATTCGGACCGGTTCTGAAAAACTGTTTTTT. It specifies CASIRTGSEKLFF.

This clone was counted only a few times. V gene TRBV5-6 combines with J gene TRBJ1-2; tentative D call: TRBD1 (6 bases). The germline V and J ends were trimmed by 4 bases and 2 bases, with 12 bases remaining between them. Germline loops: CDR1 SGHDT, CDR2 YYEEEE. The CDR3 is 14 residues long. CDR3 sequence: CASSPRTVNYGYTF. The CDR3 DNA reads as TGTGCCAGCAGCCCGCGGACAGTGAACTATGGCTACACCTTC.

The chain recombines TRBV28 with TRBJ2-7; 9 bases are shared with TRBD1. V lost 4 bases, J lost 5 bases, and 6 bases stayed unmatched. This CDR3 is 14 amino acids long. Germline CDR1 and CDR2: MDHEN and SYDVKM. CDR3 DNA: TGTGCCAGCAGTTCGGGACAGGGAGTCCACGAGCAGTACTTC. Amino acid sequence: CASSSGQGVHEQYF.

The CDR3 spells CATSQSSYNSPLHF. The CDR3 DNA reads as TGTGCCACATCACAGAGCTCCTATAATTCACCCCTCCACTTT. The gene calls are TRBV19 and TRBJ1-6; D is undetermined. This CDR3 has 14 residues. V lost 10 bases, J lost 0 bases, and 10 bases lay in between. Germline V gene data show CDR1 as LNHDA and CDR2 as SQIVND (reference sequence).

The chain joins TRBV7-3 to TRBJ2-6; possibly TRBD2 for D (5 bases). Germline assignment: CDR1 SGHTA and CDR2 FQGTGA. The CDR3 is made up of 15 amino acids. V was cut by 10 bases and J by 0 bases, with 13 bases left in between. The CDR3 DNA follows: TGTGCCACCGGACCCGGGAACTCTGGGGCCAACGTCCTGACTTTC. Translating gives CATGPGNSGANVLTF.

V and J are TRBV19 and TRBJ2-6, with 9 bases fitting TRBD1. Germline loops: CDR1 LNHDA, CDR2 SQIVND (reference sequence). CDR3 size: 18 residues. V shed 5 bases, J shed 0 bases, and the junction held 8 bases outside the gene matches. CDR3 nucleotides: TGTGCCAGTAGTTCCCGCACAGGGGGCACCTCTGGGGCCAACGTCCTGACTTTC. Amino acid sequence: CASSSRTGGTSGANVLTF.

The rearrangement links TRBV6-6 to TRBJ2-2; 9 bases map to TRBD1. CDR1 is MNHNY, CDR2 SVGAGI, per germline (reference sequence). V gave up 5 bases and J gave up 8 bases; unmatched junction bases: 9. CDR3 length: 15 amino acids. CDR3 protein: CASSDRGFGAGELFF. CDR3 coding DNA: TGTGCCAGCAGTGACAGGGGGTTCGGGGCAGGGGAGCTGTTTTTT.

The chain employs TRBV4-1 and TRBJ2-2; TRBD2 is a possible D gene (6 bases). The germline V gene encodes CDR1 MGHRA and CDR2 YSYEKL. The CDR3 has 15 amino acids. Trimming pared 0 bases from V and 7 bases from J, leaving 12 bases between. The DNA for the CDR3 is TGCGCCAGCAGCCAAGATGGAGGGATTCTCGGGGAGCTGTTTTTT. The encoded protein is CASSQDGGILGELFF.